This passage covers 22 T cell receptor beta chains from one sample sequenced in a study of CD8 T cells in Susac syndrome. Random hexamers were used to reverse transcribe about 0.45 to 1 ug of RNA. One entry per CDR3 protein, called by TCRdb with MiXCR from the immunoSEQ multiplex PCR reads. The data hold tens of thousands of distinct CDR3 sequences, with roughly 93% observed a single time. The sequenced material came from CD8+ T cells from PBMCs. All receptors derive from a human donor in good health.

J is TRBJ2-2 and V is TRBV28, with D hard to call. The CDR3 loop spans 14 amino acids. The V gene's germline CDR1 is MDHEN and CDR2 SYDVKM. V was trimmed by 5 bases and J by 7 bases, leaving 14 bases between them. The DNA for the CDR3 is TGTGCCAGCAGTCCCCATGCGAACGTCGGGGAGCTGTTTTTT. This translates into CASSPHANVGELFF.

The rearrangement joins TRBV28 to TRBJ2-2, with 10 nucleotides matching TRBD1. The CDR3 has 15 amino acids. The germline gives CDR1 MDHEN, CDR2 SYDVKM. The J segment lost 7 bases and the V segment lost 5 bases, leaving 7 bases of the junction unmatched. The CDR3 nucleotides are TGTGCCAGCAGTAACCCCCGGGACAGGGGCGGGGAGCTGTTTTTT. It is translated as CASSNPRDRGGELFF.

The gene calls are TRBV20-1 and TRBJ1-4; D perhaps matches TRBD1 (6 bases). The CDR3 has 12 amino acids. Germline-derived CDR1 and CDR2 are DFQATT and SNEGSKA (reference sequence). Between the trimmed V and J ends, which lost 4 bases and 6 bases, there was a span of 9 bases. DNA of the CDR3: TGCAGTGCTAAGGCAGGGGATGAAAAACTGTTTTTT. Amino acids: CSAKAGDEKLFF.

The chain joins TRBV30 to TRBJ2-7; D is possibly TRBD2 (6 bases). Germline CDR1 GTSNPN, CDR2 SVGIG (reference sequence). V gave up 5 bases and J gave up 6 bases, with 17 bases separating them. The CDR3 spans 13 residues. In DNA, the CDR3 is TGTGCCTGGGGACTATGGGGGTTAAGCGAGCAGTACTTC. It codes for CAWGLWGLSEQYF.

This chain connects TRBV3-1 to TRBJ2-7; 9 nucleotides align to TRBD1. Per germline, CDR1 LGHDT and CDR2 YNNKEL (reference sequence). This CDR3 region has 15 residues. The junction had 9 bases not matched to a gene; V was cut back by 6 bases and J by 3 bases. DNA of the CDR3: TGTGCCAGCAGTACGCCGGGACAGGGAAGCTACGAGCAGTACTTC. This sequence encodes CASSTPGQGSYEQYF.

The chain has TRBV20-1 and TRBJ2-1, with D perhaps TRBD2 (7 bases). V was shortened by 2 bases and J by 0 bases, with 14 bases between the two germline ends. The length of the CDR3 is 16 residues. CDR1 and CDR2 from the germline V gene are DFQATT and SNEGSKA (reference sequence). CDR3 in amino acids: CSARSGRGRSYNEQFF. The DNA of the CDR3 is TGCAGTGCTAGAAGTGGGCGGGGGCGCTCCTACAATGAGCAGTTCTTC.

The chain's CDR3 is CSVELGTGSYEQYF. CDR3 bases: TGCAGCGTTGAGTTAGGCACCGGATCCTACGAGCAGTACTTC. This chain joins TRBV29-1 and TRBJ2-7; D ambiguous. Trimming took 3 bases from V and 1 from J, leaving 13 bases between them. CDR3 size: 14 residues. Germline CDR1 reads SQVTM; CDR2 reads ANQGSEA.

The gene calls are TRBV9 and TRBJ2-6; D is uncertain. The CDR3 consists of 15 residues. Germline CDR1 is SGDLS and CDR2 is YYNGEE. V was cut by 2 bases and J by 0 bases, with 6 bases left in between. DNA for the CDR3: TGTGCCAGCAGCGTTGATGGCTCTGGGGCCAACGTCCTGACTTTC. It is translated as CASSVDGSGANVLTF.

This chain connects TRBV29-1 to TRBJ2-2, with no clear D. Germline V gene lookup returns CDR1 SQVTM and CDR2 ANQGSEA. CDR3 length: 19 residues. Deletions cut 0 bases from V and 5 bases from J, with 25 bases between. CDR3 coding DNA: TGCAGCGTTGAAGAGCCCAGGAGAGGTCGCAATGGTGGTACCGGGGAGCTGTTTTTT. Protein: CSVEEPRRGRNGGTGELFF.

The chain employs TRBV7-9 and TRBJ1-1; D is unclear. CDR1 is SEHNR, CDR2 FQNEAQ, per germline (reference sequence). V was clipped by 3 bases and J by 5 bases, with 13 bases between them. This CDR3 comprises 14 residues. The CDR3 bases are TGTGCCAGCAGCTTTTTGAGGGAGAGGACTGAAGCTTTCTTT. Amino acid sequence: CASSFLRERTEAFF. Using reference TRBV7-9 and TRBJ1-1 for the parts outside the CDR3, the full variable domain is DTGVSQNPRHKITKRGQNVTFRCDPISEHNRLYWYRQTLGQGPEFLTYFQNEAQLEKSRLLSDRFSAERPKGSFSTLEIQRTEQGDSAMYLCASSFLRERTEAFFGQGTRLTVV.

Here the CDR3 DNA reads TGTGCCAGCACCCGGGCCTCTGGGGCCAACGTCCTGACTTTC. It yields the protein CASTRASGANVLTF. This chain connects TRBV6-2 or TRBV6-3 to TRBJ2-6; D gene unclear. Germline V gives CDR1 MNHEY, CDR2 SVGEGT. V was pared by 7 bases and J by 0 bases, with 7 bases between. The CDR3 spans 14 residues.

The rearrangement uses TRBV29-1 and TRBJ1-2; TRBD1 might be the D (6 bases). Per germline, CDR1 SQVTM and CDR2 ANQGSEA. Trimming took off 6 bases at V and 3 bases at J, with 17 bases between the two ends. The length of the CDR3 is 14 residues. CDR3 DNA: TGCAGCGTGAAAACAGGGTCTACGGACTATGGCTACACCTTC. This encodes CSVKTGSTDYGYTF.

This clonotype came up once. This CDR3 reads CASSAGQGARETQYF. CDR3 nucleotides: TGTGCCAGCAGCGCCGGACAGGGGGCTAGGGAGACCCAGTACTTC. The V and J genes are TRBV9 and TRBJ2-5; the match to TRBD1 covers 11 bases. Germline-derived CDR1 and CDR2 are SGDLS and YYNGEE. V dropped 3 bases and J dropped 5; count of bases not matched to a gene: 6. CDR3 size: 15 residues.

The rearrangement uses TRBV5-8 and TRBJ2-1; maybe TRBD2 (6 bases). V shed 7 bases and J shed 7 bases, with 15 bases lying between them. The CDR3 consists of 13 residues. Germline CDR1 is SGHTS and CDR2 is YDEGEE. The CDR3: CASAWGVRNEQFF. Written as DNA, the CDR3 is TGTGCCAGCGCCTGGGGGGTACGGAATGAGCAGTTCTTC. Together with reference TRBV5-8 and TRBJ2-1, the CDR3 gives the full variable domain: EAGVTQSPTHLIKTRGQQATLRCSPISGHTSVYWYQQALGLGLQFLLWYDEGEERNRGNFPPRFSGRQFPNYSSELNVNALELEDSALYLCASAWGVRNEQFFGPGTRLTVL.

The V and J genes are TRBV15 and TRBJ1-1; no definite D call. The CDR3 extends over 15 amino acids. CDR1 is LNHNV, CDR2 YYDKDF, per germline (reference sequence). V was cut by 4 bases and J by 1 base, with 13 bases left in between. CDR3 in amino acids: CATSTRSTGNTEAFF. The CDR3 DNA follows: TGTGCCACCAGCACCAGATCCACGGGGAACACTGAAGCTTTCTTT.

This clonotype was observed a handful of times. J is TRBJ1-2 and V is TRBV2; the match to TRBD1 covers 7 bases. Germline assignment: CDR1 SNHLY and CDR2 FYNNEI. The ends lost 10 bases at V and 8 bases at J; junction bases unmatched: 13. This CDR3 spans 13 amino acids. The chain's CDR3 is CANYLQGTNGYTF. The CDR3 DNA is TGTGCCAACTACTTACAGGGGACCAACGGCTACACCTTC. Using reference TRBV2 and TRBJ1-2 for the parts outside the CDR3, the full variable domain is EPEVTQTPSHQVTQMGQEVILRCVPISNHLYFYWYRQILGQKVEFLVSFYNNEISEKSEIFDDQFSVERPDGSNFTLKIRSTKLEDSAMYFCANYLQGTNGYTFGSGTRLTVV.

This chain uses TRBV15 with TRBJ2-5; TRBD1 aligns across 7 bases. V shed 1 base and J 3 bases; nucleotides not matched to a gene: 5. This CDR3 is 15 amino acids long. Germline-derived CDR1 and CDR2 are LNHNV and YYDKDF (reference sequence). Written as DNA, the CDR3 is TGTGCCACCAGCAGAGGCCGGGACAGTGAAGAGACCCAGTACTTC. Protein sequence: CATSRGRDSEETQYF. Looking up the rest from reference TRBV15 and TRBJ2-5 gives the full variable domain: DAMVIQNPRYQVTQFGKPVTLSCSQTLNHNVMYWYQQKSSQAPKLLFHYYDKDFNNEADTPDNFQSRRPNTSFCFLDIRSPGLGDTAMYLCATSRGRDSEETQYFGPGTRLLVL.

V is TRBV5-1 and J is TRBJ2-7, with D possibly being TRBD1 (6 bases). The CDR3 is made up of 15 amino acids. CDR1 SGHRS and CDR2 YFSETQ come from the germline V gene. V shed 0 bases and J shed 4 bases, with 14 bases lying between them. The CDR3 protein is CASSLVGAPTYEQYF. The CDR3 DNA reads as TGCGCCAGCAGCTTGGTGGGGGCTCCCACTTACGAGCAGTACTTC.

The chain has TRBV4-1 and TRBJ2-7; 7 positions agree with TRBD2. J gave up 2 bases and V 4 bases, and 11 bases lay outside the gene matches. Germline V gene sequence: CDR1 MGHRA, CDR2 YSYEKL. This CDR3 is built from 16 residues. The CDR3 nucleotides are TGCGCCAGCAGCCCCGACCCCAGCGGGGTTGCCTACGAGCAGTACTTC. Encoded protein: CASSPDPSGVAYEQYF.

The J gene is TRBJ1-1, the V gene TRBV28; the match to TRBD1 covers 9 bases. The V gene's germline CDR1 is MDHEN and CDR2 SYDVKM. V gave up 3 bases and J gave up 4 bases; unmatched junction bases: 9. There are 16 residues in the CDR3. The chain's CDR3 is CASSFPQGAPGTEAFF. CDR3 DNA sequence: TGTGCCAGCAGTTTTCCACAGGGGGCGCCGGGCACTGAAGCTTTCTTT.

The rearrangement links TRBV18 to TRBJ1-1; maybe TRBD1 (6 bases). Germline V gene lookup returns CDR1 KGHSH and CDR2 LQKENI. Trimming cost V 5 bases and J 0 bases, with 13 bases left between them. The CDR3 totals 15 residues. Written as DNA, the CDR3 is TGTGCCAGCTCAACCCAGACAGGATTGAACACTGAAGCTTTCTTT. Translating it yields CASSTQTGLNTEAFF.

This clonotype showed up just once. This chain links TRBV15 with TRBJ1-2; D gene uncertain. Germline lookup yields CDR1 LNHNV and CDR2 YYDKDF (reference sequence). CDR3 length equals 16 residues. The V and J ends lost 2 bases and 8 bases respectively, with 21 bases between them. Written as DNA, the CDR3 is TGTGCCACCAGCAGACTCGGATTGGGCAGTGAAACCGGCTACACCTTC. It is translated as CATSRLGLGSETGYTF.